This T cell receptor beta chain was captured by sequencing in a study of blood T cell repertoires in COVID-19. Germline V lookup: CDR1 MNHEY, CDR2 SVGEGT. This CDR3 is 15 amino acids long. Trimming took 4 bases from V and 1 from J, leaving 11 bases between them. Per the study methods: From reference gene primer amplification, estimates of nucleated cell counts were derived. The repertoire was sequenced with immunoSEQ multiplex PCR; TCRdb's copy has only in-frame clones and lacks some. The DNA gave D and trimming, while V, J and clone size come from that table. The sample holds roughly 57,000 clones, about 80% seen once.

Specimen: peripheral blood. V gene TRBV6-2 or TRBV6-3 combines with J gene TRBJ2-1; the D gene is possibly TRBD2 (6 bases). The sequence derives from a man aged 25-45 years with COVID-19, enrolled during active disease. The CDR3 sequence is CASSSPSASYNEQFF. The CDR3, as DNA: TGTGCCAGCAGTTCCCCTAGCGCTTCCTACAATGAGCAGTTCTTC.